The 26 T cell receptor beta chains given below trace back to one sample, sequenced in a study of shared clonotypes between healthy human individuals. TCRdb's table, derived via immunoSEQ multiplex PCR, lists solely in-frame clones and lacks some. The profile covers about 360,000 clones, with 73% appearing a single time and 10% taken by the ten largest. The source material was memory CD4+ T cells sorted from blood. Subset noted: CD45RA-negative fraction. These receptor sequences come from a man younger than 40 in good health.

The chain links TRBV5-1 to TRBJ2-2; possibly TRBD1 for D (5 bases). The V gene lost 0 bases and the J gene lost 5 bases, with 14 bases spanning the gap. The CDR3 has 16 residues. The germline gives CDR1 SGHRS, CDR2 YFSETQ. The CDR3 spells CASSLAVGAETGELFF. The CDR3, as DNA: TGCGCCAGCAGCTTGGCCGTAGGGGCGGAAACCGGGGAGCTGTTTTTT.

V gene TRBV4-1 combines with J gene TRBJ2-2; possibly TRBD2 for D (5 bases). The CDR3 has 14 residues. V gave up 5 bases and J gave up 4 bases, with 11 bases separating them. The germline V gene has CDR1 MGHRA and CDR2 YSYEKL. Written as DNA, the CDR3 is TGCGCCAGCAGCAACAATCGGGGCACCGGGGAGCTGTTTTTT. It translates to CASSNNRGTGELFF.

In DNA form, the CDR3 reads TGTGCCAGCATATTATGGGGGAGGGCTGAAGCTTTCTTT. It translates to CASILWGRAEAFF. The rearrangement joins TRBV5-8 to TRBJ1-1; the D gene is possibly TRBD1 (5 bases). In germline, CDR1 is SGHTS, CDR2 YDEGEE. Trimming pared 6 bases from V and 6 bases from J, leaving 15 bases between. This CDR3 spans 13 amino acids.

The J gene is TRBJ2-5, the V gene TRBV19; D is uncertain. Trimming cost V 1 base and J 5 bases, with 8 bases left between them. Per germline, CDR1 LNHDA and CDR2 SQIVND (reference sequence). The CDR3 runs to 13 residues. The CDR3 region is CASSIVPEETQYF. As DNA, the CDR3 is TGTGCCAGTAGTATAGTCCCAGAGGAGACCCAGTACTTC.

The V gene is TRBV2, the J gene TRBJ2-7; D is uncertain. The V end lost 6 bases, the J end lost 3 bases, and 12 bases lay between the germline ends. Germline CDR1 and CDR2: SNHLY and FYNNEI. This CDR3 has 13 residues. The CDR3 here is CASSASRNYEQYF. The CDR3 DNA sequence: TGTGCCAGCAGCGCCTCCAGAAACTACGAGCAGTACTTC.

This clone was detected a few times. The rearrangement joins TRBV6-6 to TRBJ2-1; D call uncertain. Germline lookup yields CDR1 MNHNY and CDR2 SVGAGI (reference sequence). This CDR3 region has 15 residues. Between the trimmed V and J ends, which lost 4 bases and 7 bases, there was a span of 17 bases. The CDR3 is CASSSAPSLSNEQFF. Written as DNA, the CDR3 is TGTGCCAGCAGTTCCGCCCCTAGTCTGTCTAATGAGCAGTTCTTC.

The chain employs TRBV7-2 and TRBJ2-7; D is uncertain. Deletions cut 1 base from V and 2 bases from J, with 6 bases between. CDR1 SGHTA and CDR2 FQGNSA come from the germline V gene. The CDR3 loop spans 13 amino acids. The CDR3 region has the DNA TGTGCCAGCAGCTTAGGCAGCACCTACGAGCAGTACTTC. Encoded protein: CASSLGSTYEQYF.

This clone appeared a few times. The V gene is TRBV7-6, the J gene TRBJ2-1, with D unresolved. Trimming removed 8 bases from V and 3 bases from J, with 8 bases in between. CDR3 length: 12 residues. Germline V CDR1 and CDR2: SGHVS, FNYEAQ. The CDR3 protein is CASSRFYNEQFF. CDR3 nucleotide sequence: TGTGCCAGCTCACGCTTCTACAATGAGCAGTTCTTC.

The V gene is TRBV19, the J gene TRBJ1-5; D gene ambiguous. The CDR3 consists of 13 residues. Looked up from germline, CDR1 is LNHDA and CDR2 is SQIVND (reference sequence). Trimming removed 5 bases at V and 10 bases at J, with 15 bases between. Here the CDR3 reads CASSSFSSRPQHF. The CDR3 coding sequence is TGTGCCAGTAGTTCCTTTAGCTCTCGACCCCAGCATTTT. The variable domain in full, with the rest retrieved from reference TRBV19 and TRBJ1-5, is DGGITQSPKYLFRKEGQNVTLSCEQNLNHDAMYWYRQDPGQGLRLIYYSQIVNDFQKGDIAEGYSVSREKKESFPLTVTSAQKNPTAFYLCASSSFSSRPQHFGDGTRLSIL.

The CDR3 loop reads CASSSPGGPYNEQFF. CDR3 in DNA: TGTGCCAGCAGTTCGCCGGGGGGCCCCTACAATGAGCAGTTCTTC. V and J are TRBV6-6 and TRBJ2-1; D perhaps matches TRBD2 (7 bases). This CDR3 comprises 15 residues. Germline V lookup: CDR1 MNHNY, CDR2 SVGAGI (reference sequence). V shed 4 bases and J shed 2 bases, with 12 bases lying between them.

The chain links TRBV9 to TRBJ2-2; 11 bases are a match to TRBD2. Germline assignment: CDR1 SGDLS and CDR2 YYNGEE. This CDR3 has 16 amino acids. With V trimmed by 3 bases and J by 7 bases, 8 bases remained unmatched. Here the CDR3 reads CASSALAGVVGGELFF. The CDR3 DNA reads TGTGCCAGCAGCGCACTAGCGGGAGTCGTTGGCGGGGAGCTGTTTTTT.

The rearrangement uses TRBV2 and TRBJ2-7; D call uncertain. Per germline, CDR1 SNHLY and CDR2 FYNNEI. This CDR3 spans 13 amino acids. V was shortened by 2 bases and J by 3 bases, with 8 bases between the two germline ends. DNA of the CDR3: TGTGCCAGCAGTGAACAACACCGCTACGAGCAGTACTTC. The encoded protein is CASSEQHRYEQYF.

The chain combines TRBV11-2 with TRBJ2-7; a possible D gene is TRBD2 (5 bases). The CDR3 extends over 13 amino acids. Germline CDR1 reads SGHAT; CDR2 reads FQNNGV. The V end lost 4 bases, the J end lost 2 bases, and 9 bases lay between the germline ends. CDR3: CASSSTTAYEQYF. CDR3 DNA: TGTGCCAGCAGCTCGACTACCGCCTACGAGCAGTACTTC. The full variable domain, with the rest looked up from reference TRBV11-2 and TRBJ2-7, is EAGVAQSPRYKIIEKRQSVAFWCNPISGHATLYWYQQILGQGPKLLIQFQNNGVVDDSQLPKDRFSAERLKGVDSTLKIQPAKLEDSAVYLCASSSTTAYEQYFGPGTRLTVT.

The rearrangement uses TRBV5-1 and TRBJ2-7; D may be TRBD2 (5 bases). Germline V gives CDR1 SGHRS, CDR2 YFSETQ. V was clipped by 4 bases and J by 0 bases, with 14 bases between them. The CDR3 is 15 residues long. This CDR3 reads CASSVMGDSSYEQYF. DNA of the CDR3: TGCGCCAGCAGCGTCATGGGAGATAGCTCCTACGAGCAGTACTTC. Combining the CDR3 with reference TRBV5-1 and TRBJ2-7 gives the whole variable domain KAGVTQTPRYLIKTRGQQVTLSCSPISGHRSVSWYQQTPGQGLQFLFEYFSETQRNKGNFPGRFSGRQFSNSRSEMNVSTLELGDSALYLCASSVMGDSSYEQYFGPGTRLTVT.

The CDR3 sequence: CASSLAGPYQETQYF. Here the CDR3 DNA reads TGCGCCAGCAGCTTAGCAGGTCCGTACCAAGAGACCCAGTACTTC. This chain joins TRBV5-1 and TRBJ2-5; D ambiguous. Germline V gives CDR1 SGHRS, CDR2 YFSETQ. This CDR3 spans 15 amino acids. V was cut by 2 bases and J by 0 bases, with 11 bases left in between.

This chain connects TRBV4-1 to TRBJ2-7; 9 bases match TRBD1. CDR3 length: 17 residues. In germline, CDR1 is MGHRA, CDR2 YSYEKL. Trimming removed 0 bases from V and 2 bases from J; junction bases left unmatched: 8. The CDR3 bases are TGCGCCAGCAGCCAAGATTTAGGGAGACAGGGGGCCTACGAGCAGTACTTC. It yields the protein CASSQDLGRQGAYEQYF.

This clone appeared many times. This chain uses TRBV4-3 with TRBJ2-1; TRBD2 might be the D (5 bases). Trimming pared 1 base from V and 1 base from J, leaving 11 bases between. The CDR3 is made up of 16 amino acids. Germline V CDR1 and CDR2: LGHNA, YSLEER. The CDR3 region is CASSQGVSGSYNEQFF. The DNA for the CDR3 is TGCGCCAGCAGCCAAGGTGTAAGCGGTTCCTACAATGAGCAGTTCTTC.

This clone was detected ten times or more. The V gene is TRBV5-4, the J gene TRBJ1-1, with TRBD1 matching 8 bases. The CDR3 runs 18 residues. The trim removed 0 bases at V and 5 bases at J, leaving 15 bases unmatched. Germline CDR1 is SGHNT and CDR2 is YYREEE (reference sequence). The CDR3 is CASSLAIRTGSLGTEAFF. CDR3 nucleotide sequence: TGTGCCAGCAGCTTGGCCATAAGGACAGGGAGCCTTGGGACTGAAGCTTTCTTT.

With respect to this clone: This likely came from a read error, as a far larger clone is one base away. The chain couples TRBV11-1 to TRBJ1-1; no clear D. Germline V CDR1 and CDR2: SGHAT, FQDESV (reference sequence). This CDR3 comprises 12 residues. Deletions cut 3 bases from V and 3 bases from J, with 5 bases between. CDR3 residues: CASSFGDTEAFF. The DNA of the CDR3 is TGTGCCAGCAGCTTCGGGGACACTGAAGCTTTCTTT.

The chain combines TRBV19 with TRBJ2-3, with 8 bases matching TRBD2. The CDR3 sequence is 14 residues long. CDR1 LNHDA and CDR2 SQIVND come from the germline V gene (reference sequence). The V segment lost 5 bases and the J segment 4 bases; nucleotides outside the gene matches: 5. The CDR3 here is CASSLSGGADTQYF. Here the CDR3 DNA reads TGTGCCAGTAGTTTGTCGGGAGGGGCAGATACGCAGTATTTT.

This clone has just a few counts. The CDR3 spells CASSAGQGTHEQYF. The CDR3 DNA sequence: TGCGCCAGCAGCGCTGGACAGGGGACCCACGAGCAGTACTTC. The V and J genes are TRBV5-1 and TRBJ2-7; TRBD1 aligns across 9 bases. Germline lookup yields CDR1 SGHRS and CDR2 YFSETQ. The V gene end was trimmed by 4 bases and the J gene end by 5 bases; junction bases not matched to a gene: 7. The CDR3 extends over 14 amino acids.

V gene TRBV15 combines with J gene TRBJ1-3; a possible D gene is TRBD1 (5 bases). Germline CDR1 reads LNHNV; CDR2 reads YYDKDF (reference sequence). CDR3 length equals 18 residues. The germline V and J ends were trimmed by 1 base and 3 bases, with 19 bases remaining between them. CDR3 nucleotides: TGTGCCACCAGCAGAGCCGGGACCAGGACAAGGAGTGGAAACACCATATATTTT. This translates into CATSRAGTRTRSGNTIYF.

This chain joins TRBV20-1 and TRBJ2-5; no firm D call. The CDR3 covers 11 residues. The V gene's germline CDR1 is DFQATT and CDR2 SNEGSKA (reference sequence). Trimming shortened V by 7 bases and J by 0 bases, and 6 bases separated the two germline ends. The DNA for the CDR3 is TGCAGTGGGTTGTACCAAGAGACCCAGTACTTC. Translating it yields CSGLYQETQYF.

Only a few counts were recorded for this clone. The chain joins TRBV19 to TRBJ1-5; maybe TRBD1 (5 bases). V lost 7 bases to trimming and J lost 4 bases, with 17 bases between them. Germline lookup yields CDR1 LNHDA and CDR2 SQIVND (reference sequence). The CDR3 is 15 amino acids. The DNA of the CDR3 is TGTGCCAGTAAAATAGGAGGGGCCTATAATCAGCCCCAGCATTTT. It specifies CASKIGGAYNQPQHF.

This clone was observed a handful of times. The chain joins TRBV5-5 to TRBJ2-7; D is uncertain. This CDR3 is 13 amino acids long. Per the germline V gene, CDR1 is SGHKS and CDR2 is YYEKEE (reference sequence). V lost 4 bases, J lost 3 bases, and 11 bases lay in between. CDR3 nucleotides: TGTGCCAGCAGCCCGAGCTGGGGCTACGAGCAGTACTTC. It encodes CASSPSWGYEQYF.

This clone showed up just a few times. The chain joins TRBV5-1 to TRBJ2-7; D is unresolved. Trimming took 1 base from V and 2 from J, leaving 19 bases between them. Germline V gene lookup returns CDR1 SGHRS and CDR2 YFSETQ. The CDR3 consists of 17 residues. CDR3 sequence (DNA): TGCGCCAGCAGCTTGACATCTGCCCTTACACACACCTACGAGCAGTACTTC. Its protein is CASSLTSALTHTYEQYF.